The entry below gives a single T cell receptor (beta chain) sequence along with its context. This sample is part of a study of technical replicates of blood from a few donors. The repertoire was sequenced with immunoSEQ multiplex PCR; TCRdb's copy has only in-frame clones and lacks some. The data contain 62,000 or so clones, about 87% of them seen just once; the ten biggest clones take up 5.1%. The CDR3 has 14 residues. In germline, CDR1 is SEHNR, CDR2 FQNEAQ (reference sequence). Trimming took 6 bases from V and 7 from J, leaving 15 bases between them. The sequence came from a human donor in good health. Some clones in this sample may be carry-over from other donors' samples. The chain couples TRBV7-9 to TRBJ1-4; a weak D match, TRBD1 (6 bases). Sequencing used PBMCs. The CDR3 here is CASRRAGVGEKLFF. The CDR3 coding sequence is TGTGCCAGCAGGCGAGCAGGGGTGGGTGAAAAACTGTTTTTT.